This entry is about one T cell receptor (beta chain). Sequenced by immunoSEQ multiplex PCR; TCRdb stores in-frame clones only, minus some. The data contain about 62,000 clones, more than 90% of them seen just once; the ten biggest clones take up 0.5% to 0.75%. This entry is derived from a study of OX40 agonist ivuxolimab in advanced cancers. CDR3 length equals 14 residues. Per germline, CDR1 LNHDA and CDR2 SQIVND (reference sequence). V shed 4 bases and J shed 4 bases, with 11 bases lying between them. This TCR derives from an adult with an advanced solid tumor such as melanoma, head and neck, liver or kidney cancer. The chain couples TRBV19 to TRBJ1-5; D is uncertain. Sequencing used CD4+ or CD8+ T cells sorted from blood, obtained in a trial of the OX40 agonist ivuxolimab. Written as DNA, the CDR3 is TGTGCCAGTAGTACAACGGACGGTAATCAGCCCCAGCATTTT. It translates to CASSTTDGNQPQHF.